This is a list of T cell receptor beta chains from one sample in a study of vaccination and CD4 T cells after COVID-19. MiXCR, run by TCRdb on the PCR reads, gives a single entry per CDR3 protein. Among a few thousand distinct CDR3 sequences listed, about 40% were seen once. No antigens are known for them. Material: CD4+ T cells from blood, cultured in vitro. These receptor sequences come from a human donor in good health. The CDR3 runs from the conserved cysteine through the conserved F or W. Each record gives: V gene, D gene, clone size, J gene, CDR3 DNA, CDR3 protein. D genes are given only for firm matches. Where a row states a size, it is once, few, many or the class of an expanded clone; other rows omit it.

TRBV19	TRBD1	.	TRBJ2-3	TGTGCCAGTAGTATAGACGACAGGGCAACAGATACGCAGTATTTT	CASSIDDRATDTQYF
TRBV7-2	.	few	TRBJ2-3	TGTGCCAGCAGCTACGAGGATACGCAGTATTTT	CASSYEDTQYF
TRBV7-6	.	.	TRBJ2-3	TGTGCCAGCAGCTCCGTCCGGGGCCGCACAGATACGCAGTATTTT	CASSSVRGRTDTQYF
TRBV20-1	TRBD1	large	TRBJ1-6	TGCAGTGCAAGACAGGGGACAAATTCACCCCTCCACTTT	CSARQGTNSPLHF
TRBV20-1	TRBD2	once	TRBJ2-7	TGCAGTGCTCCCCACAATCGACTAGCGGGAAAGGGCGAGCAGTACTTC	CSAPHNRLAGKGEQYF
TRBV12-3/TRBV12-4	.	few	TRBJ1-2	TGTGCCAGCAGTTTAAGGCAGGGCAGTATCCATGGCTACACCTTC	CASSLRQGSIHGYTF
TRBV2	.	few	TRBJ1-1	TGTGCCAGCAGTATCCAAGTGAACACTGAAGCTTTCTTT	CASSIQVNTEAFF
TRBV7-3	.	.	TRBJ2-1	TGTGCCAGCAGCTTAAGGGGGACAATATACAATGAGCAGTTCTTC	CASSLRGTIYNEQFF
TRBV20-1	TRBD1	few	TRBJ2-1	TGCAGTGCTAGAGATTTCCGGACAGGGGGAGGCAATGAGCAGTTCTTC	CSARDFRTGGGNEQFF
TRBV6-1	TRBD2	.	TRBJ2-1	TGTGCCAGCAACCCCCAACGGGGCGGGAGCTCCTACAATGAGCAGTTCTTC	CASNPQRGGSSYNEQFF
TRBV7-9	.	.	TRBJ2-5	TGTGCCAGCAGCCCCCCTAGGGAGACCCAGTACTTC	CASSPPRETQYF
TRBV30	.	.	TRBJ2-7	TGTGCCTGGAGACAACCAGGAGGCAACTCCTACGAGCAGTACTTC	CAWRQPGGNSYEQYF
TRBV19	.	few	TRBJ1-1	TGTGCCAGTAGCCTACAGGGTGGGACTGAAGCTTTCTTT	CASSLQGGTEAFF
TRBV10-3	.	.	TRBJ2-5	TGTGCCATCAGAGACGGAGAACTTTCGCGGACCCAGTACTTC	CAIRDGELSRTQYF
TRBV24-1	TRBD1	.	TRBJ1-4	TGTGCCACCAGTGATAGCGGACAGGGCGATGAAAAACTGTTTTTT	CATSDSGQGDEKLFF
TRBV19	.	.	TRBJ2-5	TGTGCCAGTAGGAGGCAGGGAATGGGAGAGACCCAGTACTTC	CASRRQGMGETQYF
TRBV5-1	TRBD2	.	TRBJ2-3	TGCGCCAGCAGCCCTACTACTAGCGGGAGGATAAGGGGAGATACGCAGTATTTT	CASSPTTSGRIRGDTQYF
TRBV20-1	TRBD2	few	TRBJ2-1	TGCAGTGCTGTAGCGGGAGGAATGTACAATGAGCAGTTCTTC	CSAVAGGMYNEQFF
TRBV28	.	.	TRBJ1-5	TGTGCCAGCAGCCGCGATACAGGCTCACGCAATCAGCCCCAGCATTTT	CASSRDTGSRNQPQHF